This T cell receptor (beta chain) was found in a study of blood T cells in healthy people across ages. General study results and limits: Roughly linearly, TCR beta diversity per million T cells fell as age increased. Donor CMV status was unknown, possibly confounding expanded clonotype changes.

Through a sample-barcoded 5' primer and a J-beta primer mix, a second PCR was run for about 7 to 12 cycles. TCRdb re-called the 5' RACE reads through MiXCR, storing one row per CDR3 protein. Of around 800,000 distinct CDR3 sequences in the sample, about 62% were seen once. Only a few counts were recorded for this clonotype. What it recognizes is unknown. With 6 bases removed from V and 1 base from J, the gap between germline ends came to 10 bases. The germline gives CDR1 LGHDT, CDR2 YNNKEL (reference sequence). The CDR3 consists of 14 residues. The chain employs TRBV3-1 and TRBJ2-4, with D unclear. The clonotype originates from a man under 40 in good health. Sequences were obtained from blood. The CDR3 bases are TGTGCCAGCAGTTCGACCCTTGCCAAAAACATTCAGTACTTC. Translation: CASSSTLAKNIQYF.